This T cell receptor beta chain was observed in a study of CD8 T cell repertoires and HIV-1 epitope variants (dated by TCRdb to the early 2020s). A note on the overall study: In separate culture wells, T cells were stimulated with each of twenty-five peptides that represented autologous and known Gag and Nef epitope variants. Among the control conditions were a peptide pool of CMV, EBV and flu, the Ebola AY9 epitope serving as a negative control, and a well with no peptide. Tested epitopes included three Gag epitope families and Nef HW9 and YT9. T cells were enriched using the EasySep Human T Cell Enrichment Kit and then co-cultured with an equal number of autologous T cell-negative cells acting as antigen-presenting cells. Cultures ran for 10 to 11 days in IMDM with gentamicin, with half-media changes on days 3 and 7 adding IL-2, IL-7 and IL-15. An aliquot of 1M T cells was saved as an uncultured baseline condition, separate from the 75 to 95 T cell cultures. A total of about 87 T cell cultures were run, with each culture condition done in triplicate except for one peptide, which was done in duplicate.

The EasySep Human CD8+ T Cell Enrichment Kit was used on day 10 to isolate CD8+ T cells from every culture. Comment on this clone: This clone's antigen is unknown. Per-base qualities were not stored, and no clone one base away is much larger.

The CDR3 covers 14 residues, taking in both the cysteine and the phenylalanine. The sequence is cut down to CDR3 DNA, 42 bases in frame from base 1. Taken from the germline V gene (reference sequence), the CDR1 and CDR2 loops are GTSNPN and SVGIG. Trimming at the junction amounts to 2 bases on V and 0 bases on J, and the germline ends lie 5 bases apart. Sequencing of TCR beta CDR3 regions was performed at survey depth on the immunoSEQ platform. The QIAamp DNA micro kit was used to extract genomic DNA from every cultured and uncultured CD8+ T cell population. Processing in the source paper ran as follows. Samples with fewer than 5,000 productive reads were excluded, which removed about 7% of the roughly 80 HIV peptide-stimulated cultures. Sequences were trimmed to CDR3 by a MANAFEST web app, and nonproductive sequences, CDR3s under 5 amino acids, and sequences not starting with C or ending with F/W were removed. Clonotypes were classified as antigen-specific only if expansion was observed in at least 2 of 3 replicates versus the no-peptide control at FDR 0.01, only within one epitope family. Specific clonotypes also needed at least fivefold higher frequency than in wells stimulated with peptides from other epitope families. Sourced from immuneACCESS, this table was stored by TCRdb with only in-frame sequences that have V and J called. A share of the clones is absent; for the studies checked, an unresolved V gene accounts for under half, and the remainder has no known explanation. That table furnishes V, J and clone size, whereas the DNA furnished D and trimming. Present in this sample are approximately 90,000 clones, roughly 77% of which were seen just once. The ten largest clones add up to 20% to 30% of the sample.

General study outcomes and caveats: The assay identified only TCR beta chains and indicated proliferation to antigen, not T cell function or cytokine profile. The Nef KF9 family was recognized by five clonotypes and the HW9 family by one, and no responses to the TAALDMSHF plasma variant were observed. Of the nine antigen-specific TCR beta clonotypes identified, about six appeared cross-reactive for autologous or known escape epitope variants.

This clonotype was sampled from a male donor with HIV. Sequencing input: uncultured baseline CD8+ T cells from peripheral blood mononuclear cells (PBMCs). In this chain, TRBV30 is recombined with TRBJ1-6; the D gene is unclear. The DNA sequence follows: TGTGCCTGGAGTTTCATCTCCTATAATTCACCCCTCCACTTT. Translated, it reads CAWSFISYNSPLHF. Joined to the reference TRBV30 and TRBJ1-6 proteins, this CDR3 gives the full variable domain: SQTIHQWPATLVQPVGSPLSLECTVEGTSNPNLYWYRQAAGRGLQLLFYSVGIGQISSEVPQNLSASRPQDRQFILSSKKLLLSDSGFYLCAWSFISYNSPLHFGNGTRLTVT.